This T cell receptor (beta chain) came from a study of T-cell memory formation after mild COVID-19. General study findings and limits: Pre-infection memory harbored some responding clones, suggesting cross-reactive memory joined. The study found balanced CD4/CD8 in clones contracting day 15 to 85 and a CD4+ lean in later expanders.

There are 12 residues in the CDR3. Germline V gene lookup returns CDR1 SNHLY and CDR2 FYNNEI. Between the trimmed V and J ends, which lost 2 bases and 4 bases, there was a span of 5 bases. This clonotype turned up a few times. Its antigen is as yet unknown. MiXCR was run by TCRdb on the 5' RACE reads, yielding one entry per CDR3 protein. Of 30,000 to 50,000 distinct CDR3 sequences in the sample, 6% to 6.5% were seen once. Sequenced sample: PBMCs or a T cell subset sorted from them (not recorded which). This sequence originates from an adult who had mild COVID-19 (a few samples of this study predate the infection). Cell type and time point are not known. The rearrangement links TRBV2 to TRBJ1-2; no clear D. This CDR3 reads CASSESRYGYTF. The DNA of the CDR3 is TGTGCCAGCAGTGAAAGTCGCTATGGCTACACCTTC.